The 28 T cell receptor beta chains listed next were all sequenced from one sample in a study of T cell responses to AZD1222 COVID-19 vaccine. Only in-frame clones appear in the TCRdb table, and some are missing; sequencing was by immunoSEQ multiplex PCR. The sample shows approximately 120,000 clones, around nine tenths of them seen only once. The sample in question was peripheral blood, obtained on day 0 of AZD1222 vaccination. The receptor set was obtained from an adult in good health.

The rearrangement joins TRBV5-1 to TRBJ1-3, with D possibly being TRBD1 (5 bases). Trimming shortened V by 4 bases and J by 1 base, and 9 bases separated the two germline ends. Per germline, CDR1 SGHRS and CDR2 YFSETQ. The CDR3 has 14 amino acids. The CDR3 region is CASSGTPSGNTIYF. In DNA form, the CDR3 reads TGCGCCAGCAGCGGGACCCCATCTGGAAACACCATATATTTT.

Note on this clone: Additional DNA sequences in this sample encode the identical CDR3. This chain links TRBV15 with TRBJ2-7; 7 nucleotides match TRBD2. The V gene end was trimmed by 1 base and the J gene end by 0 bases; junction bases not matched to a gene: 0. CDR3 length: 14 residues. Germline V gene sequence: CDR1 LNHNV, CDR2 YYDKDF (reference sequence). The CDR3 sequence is CATSRGGSSYEQYF. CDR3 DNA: TGTGCCACCAGCAGAGGCGGGAGCTCCTACGAGCAGTACTTC.

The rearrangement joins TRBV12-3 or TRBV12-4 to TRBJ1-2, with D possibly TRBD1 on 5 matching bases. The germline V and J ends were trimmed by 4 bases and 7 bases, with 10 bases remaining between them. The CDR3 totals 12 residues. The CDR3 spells CASSSREVGYTF. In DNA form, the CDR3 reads TGTGCCAGCAGTTCCAGGGAGGTTGGCTACACCTTC.

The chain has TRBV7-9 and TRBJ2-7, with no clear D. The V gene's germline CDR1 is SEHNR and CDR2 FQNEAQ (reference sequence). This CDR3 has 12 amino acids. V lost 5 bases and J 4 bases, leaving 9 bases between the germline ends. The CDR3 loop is CASSQTLYEQYF. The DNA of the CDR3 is TGTGCCAGCAGCCAGACCCTTTACGAGCAGTACTTC.

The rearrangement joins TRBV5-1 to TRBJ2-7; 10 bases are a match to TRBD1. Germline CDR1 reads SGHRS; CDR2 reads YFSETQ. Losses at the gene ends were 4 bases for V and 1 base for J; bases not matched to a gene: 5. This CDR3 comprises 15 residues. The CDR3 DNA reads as TGCGCCAGCAGCCCTCGACAGGGGGCGTCCTACGAGCAGTACTTC. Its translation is CASSPRQGASYEQYF. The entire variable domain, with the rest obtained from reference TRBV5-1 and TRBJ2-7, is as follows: KAGVTQTPRYLIKTRGQQVTLSCSPISGHRSVSWYQQTPGQGLQFLFEYFSETQRNKGNFPGRFSGRQFSNSRSEMNVSTLELGDSALYLCASSPRQGASYEQYFGPGTRLTVT.

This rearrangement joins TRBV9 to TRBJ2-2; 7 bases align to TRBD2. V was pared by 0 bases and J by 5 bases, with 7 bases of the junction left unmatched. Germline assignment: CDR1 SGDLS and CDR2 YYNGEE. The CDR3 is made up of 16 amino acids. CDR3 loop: CASSVDSGGRTGELFF. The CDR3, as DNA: TGTGCCAGCAGCGTAGACTCGGGAGGTCGGACCGGGGAGCTGTTTTTT.

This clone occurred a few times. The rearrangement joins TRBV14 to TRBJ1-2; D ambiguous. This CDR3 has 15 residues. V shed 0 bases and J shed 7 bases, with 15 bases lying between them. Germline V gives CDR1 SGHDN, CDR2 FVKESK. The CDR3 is CASSQDFVGLRGYTF. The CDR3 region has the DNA TGTGCCAGCAGCCAAGATTTCGTAGGACTGCGTGGCTACACCTTC.

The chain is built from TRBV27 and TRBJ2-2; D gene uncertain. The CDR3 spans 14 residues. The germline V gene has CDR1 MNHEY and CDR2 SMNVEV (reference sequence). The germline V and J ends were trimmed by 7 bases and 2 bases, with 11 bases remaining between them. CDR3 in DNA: TGTGCCAGCAAACTACAGAGCAACACCGGGGAGCTGTTTTTT. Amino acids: CASKLQSNTGELFF.

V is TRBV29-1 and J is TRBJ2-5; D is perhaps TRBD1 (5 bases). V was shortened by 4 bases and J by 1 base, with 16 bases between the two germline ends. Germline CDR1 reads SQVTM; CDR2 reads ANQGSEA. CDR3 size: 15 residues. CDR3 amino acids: CSVGRRASTQETQYF. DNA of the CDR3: TGCAGCGTTGGTCGCAGGGCCAGCACCCAAGAGACCCAGTACTTC.

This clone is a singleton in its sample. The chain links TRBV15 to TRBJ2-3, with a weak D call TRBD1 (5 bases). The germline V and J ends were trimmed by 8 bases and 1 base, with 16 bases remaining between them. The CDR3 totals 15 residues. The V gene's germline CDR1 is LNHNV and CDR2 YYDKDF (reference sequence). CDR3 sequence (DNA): TGTGCCACCTCCAACTTAGGGGCCGGCACAGATACGCAGTATTTT. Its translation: CATSNLGAGTDTQYF.

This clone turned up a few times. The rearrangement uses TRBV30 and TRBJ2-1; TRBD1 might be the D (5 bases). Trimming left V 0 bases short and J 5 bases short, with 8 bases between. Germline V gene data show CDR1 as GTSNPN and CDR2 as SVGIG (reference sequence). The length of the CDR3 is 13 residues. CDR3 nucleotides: TGTGCCTGGAGTGTATGGACACACAATGAGCAGTTCTTC. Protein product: CAWSVWTHNEQFF.

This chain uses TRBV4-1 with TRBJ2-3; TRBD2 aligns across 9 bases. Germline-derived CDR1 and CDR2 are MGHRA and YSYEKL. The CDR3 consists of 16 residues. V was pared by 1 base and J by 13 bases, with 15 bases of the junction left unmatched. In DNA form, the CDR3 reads TGCGCCAGCAGCCAAGGGGAGTTAGGTAGCGGGAGTTTGAAGTATTTT. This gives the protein CASSQGELGSGSLKYF.

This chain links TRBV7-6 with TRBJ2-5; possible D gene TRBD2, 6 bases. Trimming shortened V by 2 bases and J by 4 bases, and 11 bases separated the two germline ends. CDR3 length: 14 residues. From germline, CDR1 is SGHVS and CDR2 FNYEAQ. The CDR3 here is CASSLSDYRETQYF. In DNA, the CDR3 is TGTGCCAGCAGCTTATCGGACTACAGAGAGACCCAGTACTTC.

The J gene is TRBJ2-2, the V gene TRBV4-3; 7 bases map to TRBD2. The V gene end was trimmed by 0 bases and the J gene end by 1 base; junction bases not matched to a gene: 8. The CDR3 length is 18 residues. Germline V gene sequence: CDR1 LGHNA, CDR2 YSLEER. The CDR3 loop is CASSQDLWERGNTGELFF. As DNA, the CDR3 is TGCGCCAGCAGCCAAGATCTTTGGGAGCGGGGGAACACCGGGGAGCTGTTTTTT.

This chain's CDR3 is CASSQDGDSNQPQHF. The CDR3 DNA reads TGCGCCAGCAGCCAAGATGGAGATAGCAATCAGCCCCAGCATTTT. The gene calls are TRBV4-3 and TRBJ1-5, with D unclear. Germline lookup yields CDR1 LGHNA and CDR2 YSLEER. The V and J ends lost 0 bases and 0 bases respectively, with 6 bases between them. The CDR3 runs to 15 residues.

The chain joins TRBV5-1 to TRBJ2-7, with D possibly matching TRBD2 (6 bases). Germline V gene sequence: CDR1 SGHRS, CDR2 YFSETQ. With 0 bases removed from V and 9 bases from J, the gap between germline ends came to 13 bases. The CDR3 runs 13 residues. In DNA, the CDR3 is TGCGCCAGCAGCTTGGATTCAGTGGGAGGGCAGTACTTC. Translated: CASSLDSVGGQYF.

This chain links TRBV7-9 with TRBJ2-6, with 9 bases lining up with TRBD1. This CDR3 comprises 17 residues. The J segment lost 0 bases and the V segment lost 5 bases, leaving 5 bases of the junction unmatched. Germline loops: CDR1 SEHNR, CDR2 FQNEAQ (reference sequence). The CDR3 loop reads CASSPGTGNSGANVLTF. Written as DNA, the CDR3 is TGTGCCAGCAGCCCCGGGACAGGGAACTCTGGGGCCAACGTCCTGACTTTC. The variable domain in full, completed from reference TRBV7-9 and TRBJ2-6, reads DTGVSQNPRHKITKRGQNVTFRCDPISEHNRLYWYRQTLGQGPEFLTYFQNEAQLEKSRLLSDRFSAERPKGSFSTLEIQRTEQGDSAMYLCASSPGTGNSGANVLTFGAGSRLTVL.

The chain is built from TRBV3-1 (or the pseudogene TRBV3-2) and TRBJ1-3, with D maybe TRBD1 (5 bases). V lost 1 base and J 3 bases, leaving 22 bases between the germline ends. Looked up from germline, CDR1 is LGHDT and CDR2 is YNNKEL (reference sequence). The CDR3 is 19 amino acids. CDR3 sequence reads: CASSQVVQGQRRVGNTIYF. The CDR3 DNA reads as TGTGCCAGCAGCCAAGTGGTCCAGGGCCAGCGCCGGGTTGGAAACACCATATATTTT.

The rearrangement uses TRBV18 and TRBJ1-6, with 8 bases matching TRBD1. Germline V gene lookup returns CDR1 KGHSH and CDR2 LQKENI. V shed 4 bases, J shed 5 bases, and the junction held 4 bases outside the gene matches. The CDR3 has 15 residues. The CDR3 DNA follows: TGTGCCAGCTCACTTGGACAGGGCGATAATTCACCCCTCCACTTT. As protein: CASSLGQGDNSPLHF.

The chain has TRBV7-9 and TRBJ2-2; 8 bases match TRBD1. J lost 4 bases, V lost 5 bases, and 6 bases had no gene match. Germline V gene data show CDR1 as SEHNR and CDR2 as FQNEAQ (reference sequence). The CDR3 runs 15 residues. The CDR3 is CASSIFTGGTGELFF. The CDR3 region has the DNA TGTGCCAGCAGCATATTTACAGGGGGCACCGGGGAGCTGTTTTTT. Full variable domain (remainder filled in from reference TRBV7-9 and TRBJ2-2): DTGVSQNPRHKITKRGQNVTFRCDPISEHNRLYWYRQTLGQGPEFLTYFQNEAQLEKSRLLSDRFSAERPKGSFSTLEIQRTEQGDSAMYLCASSIFTGGTGELFFGEGSRLTVL.

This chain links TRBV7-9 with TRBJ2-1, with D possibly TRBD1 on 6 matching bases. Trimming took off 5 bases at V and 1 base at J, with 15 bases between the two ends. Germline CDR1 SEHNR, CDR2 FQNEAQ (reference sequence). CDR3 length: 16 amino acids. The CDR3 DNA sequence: TGTGCCAGCAGCCTACGGGACACCCTATCCTACAATGAGCAGTTCTTC. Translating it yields CASSLRDTLSYNEQFF.

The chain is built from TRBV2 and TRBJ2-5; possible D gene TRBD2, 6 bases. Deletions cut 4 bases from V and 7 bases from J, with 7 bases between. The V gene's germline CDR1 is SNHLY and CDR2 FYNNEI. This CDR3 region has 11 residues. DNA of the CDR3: TGTGCCAGCAGTGCGGAGGGGACCCAGTACTTC. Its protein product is CASSAEGTQYF.

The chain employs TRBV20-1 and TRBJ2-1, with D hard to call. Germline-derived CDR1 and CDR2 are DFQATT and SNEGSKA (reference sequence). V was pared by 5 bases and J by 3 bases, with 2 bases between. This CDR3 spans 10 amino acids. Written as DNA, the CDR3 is TGCAGTGCTGACTACAATGAGCAGTTCTTC. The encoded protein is CSADYNEQFF.

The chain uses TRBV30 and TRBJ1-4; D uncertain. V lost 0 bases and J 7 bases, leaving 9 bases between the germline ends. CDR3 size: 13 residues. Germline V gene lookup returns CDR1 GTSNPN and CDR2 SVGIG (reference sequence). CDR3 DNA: TGTGCCTGGAGTGTACGGCTGGGTGAAAAACTGTTTTTT. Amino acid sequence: CAWSVRLGEKLFF.

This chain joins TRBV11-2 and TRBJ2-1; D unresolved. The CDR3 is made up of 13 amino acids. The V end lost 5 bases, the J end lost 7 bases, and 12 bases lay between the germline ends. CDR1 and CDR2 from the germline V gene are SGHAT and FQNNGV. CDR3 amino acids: CASSPSPANEQFF. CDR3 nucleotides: TGTGCCAGCAGCCCAAGTCCGGCAAATGAGCAGTTCTTC. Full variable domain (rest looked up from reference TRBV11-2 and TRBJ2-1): EAGVAQSPRYKIIEKRQSVAFWCNPISGHATLYWYQQILGQGPKLLIQFQNNGVVDDSQLPKDRFSAERLKGVDSTLKIQPAKLEDSAVYLCASSPSPANEQFFGPGTRLTVL.

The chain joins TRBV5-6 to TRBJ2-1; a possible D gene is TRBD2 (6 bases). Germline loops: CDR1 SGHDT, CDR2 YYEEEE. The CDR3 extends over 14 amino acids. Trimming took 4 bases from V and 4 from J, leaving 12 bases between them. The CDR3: CASSPAGRYNEQFF. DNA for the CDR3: TGTGCCAGCAGCCCGGCGGGGCGGTACAATGAGCAGTTCTTC. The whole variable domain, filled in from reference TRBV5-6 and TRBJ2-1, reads DAGVTQSPTHLIKTRGQQVTLRCSPKSGHDTVSWYQQALGQGPQFIFQYYEEEERQRGNFPDRFSGHQFPNYSSELNVNALLLGDSALYLCASSPAGRYNEQFFGPGTRLTVL.

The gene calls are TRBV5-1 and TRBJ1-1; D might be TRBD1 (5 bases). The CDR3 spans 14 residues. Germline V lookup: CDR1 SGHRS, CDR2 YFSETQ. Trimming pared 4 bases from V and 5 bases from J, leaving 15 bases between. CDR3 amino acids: CASSPGTPGTEAFF. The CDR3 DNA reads TGCGCCAGCAGCCCTGGGACCCCGGGGACTGAAGCTTTCTTT.

The CDR3 DNA sequence: TGTGCCAGCAGCCAAGACTGGGAGTCGGTGGCAGGCGACTTCTATAATTCACCCCTCCACTTT. Its protein product is CASSQDWESVAGDFYNSPLHF. V is TRBV3-1 (or the pseudogene TRBV3-2) and J is TRBJ1-6; no clear D gene. Trimming shortened V by 0 bases and J by 3 bases, and 24 bases separated the two germline ends. Germline V gene sequence: CDR1 LGHDT, CDR2 YNNKEL (reference sequence). This CDR3 has 21 residues.